This is a list of T cell receptor beta chains from one sample in a study of blood T cell repertoires in COVID-19. The method was immunoSEQ multiplex PCR; TCRdb's version includes in-frame clones alone and lacks a portion of them. Here the sample spans 100,000 to 150,000 clones, 82% being singletons. The sample taken for sequencing was peripheral blood. All receptors derive from a woman in her 70s with acute or convalescent COVID-19. The CDR3 runs from the conserved cysteine through the conserved F or W. Each record gives: J gene, V gene, D gene, clone size, CDR3 protein, CDR3 DNA. A D gene is named only where the DNA matches it firmly. The listing skips clone size in some rows; elsewhere it reads once, few, many or a size class.

TRBJ2-5,TRBV15,.,.,CATSRGGGQETQYF,TGTGCCACCAGCAGAGGAGGGGGCCAAGAGACCCAGTACTTC
TRBJ1-1,TRBV7-2,TRBD1,.,CASSADRAEAFF,TGTGCCAGCAGCGCGGACAGGGCTGAAGCTTTCTTT
TRBJ2-2,TRBV5-5,TRBD2,.,CASSWEGLNTGELFF,TGTGCCAGCAGCTGGGAGGGCCTGAACACCGGGGAGCTGTTTTTT
TRBJ2-1,TRBV15,.,.,CATSLASVNEQFF,TGTGCCACCAGCTTAGCTAGCGTCAATGAGCAGTTCTTC
TRBJ2-7,TRBV6-2/TRBV6-3,TRBD1,.,CASSNYGTGNYEQYF,TGTGCCAGCAGTAACTACGGGACAGGGAACTACGAGCAGTACTTC
TRBJ2-3,TRBV11-3,TRBD2,.,CASSYRGGTDTQYF,TGTGCCAGCAGCTACCGGGGGGGAACAGATACGCAGTATTTT
TRBJ1-4,TRBV19,.,once,CASSLHRQLNEKLFF,TGTGCCAGTAGCCTACATAGACAGTTGAATGAAAAACTGTTTTTT
TRBJ2-1,TRBV5-6,TRBD2,.,CASSSFPGGRYNEQFF,TGTGCCAGCAGCTCCTTTCCGGGGGGGCGATACAATGAGCAGTTCTTC
TRBJ1-2,TRBV14,.,.,CASSQGGQGIYGYTF,TGTGCCAGCAGCCAAGGTGGGCAGGGTATCTATGGCTACACCTTC
TRBJ1-5,TRBV7-2,TRBD1,.,CASSLGTDNQPQHF,TGTGCCAGCAGCTTGGGGACAGATAATCAGCCCCAGCATTTT
TRBJ1-5,TRBV2,.,.,CASSADGNGNQPQHF,TGTGCCAGCAGTGCTGACGGGAACGGCAATCAGCCCCAGCATTTT
TRBJ1-2,TRBV10-3,TRBD1,.,CAISGAGQGGAGYTF,TGTGCCATCAGTGGGGCGGGACAGGGAGGAGCAGGCTACACCTTC
TRBJ1-2,TRBV7-2,.,.,CASSLGQGGVHYGYTF,TGTGCCAGCAGCTTAGGGCAGGGAGGGGTACACTATGGCTACACCTTC
TRBJ2-7,TRBV6-5,.,few,CASSPSLGATYEQYF,TGTGCCAGCAGTCCGTCCCTAGGGGCAACTTACGAGCAGTACTTC
TRBJ2-2,TRBV30,TRBD1,.,CAWDRVRATGELFF,TGTGCCTGGGACAGGGTGAGGGCCACCGGGGAGCTGTTTTTT
TRBJ2-5,TRBV30,.,.,CAWSPVGGGETQYF,TGTGCCTGGAGTCCCGTTGGGGGCGGGGAGACCCAGTACTTC
TRBJ1-3,TRBV12-3/TRBV12-4,.,.,CASSLIPGNTIYF,TGTGCCAGCAGTTTAATCCCAGGAAACACCATATATTTT
TRBJ2-6,TRBV6-1,TRBD1,.,CASSDTGGSGANVLTF,TGTGCCAGCAGTGACACAGGGGGCTCTGGGGCCAACGTCCTGACTTTC
TRBJ1-3,TRBV10-3,.,.,CAISELELGAGNTIYF,TGTGCCATCAGTGAGTTAGAATTGGGCGCTGGAAACACCATATATTTT
TRBJ2-1,TRBV6-1,.,.,CASSESNGRNEQFF,TGTGCCAGCAGTGAATCCAACGGTCGCAATGAGCAGTTCTTC
TRBJ1-2,TRBV7-2,TRBD1,.,CASSARTGRFDGYTF,TGTGCCAGCAGCGCCCGGACAGGGAGGTTTGATGGCTACACCTTC
TRBJ1-1,TRBV19,TRBD1,.,CASSHRGLLNTEAFF,TGTGCCAGTAGTCACAGGGGCCTCTTAAACACTGAAGCTTTCTTT
TRBJ2-7,TRBV30,.,few,CAWSARGRATYEQYF,TGTGCCTGGAGTGCCCGGGGGAGAGCTACCTACGAGCAGTACTTC
TRBJ1-5,TRBV7-9,TRBD1,few,CASSLSGTGNYQPQHF,TGTGCCAGCAGCTTATCCGGGACAGGCAACTATCAGCCCCAGCATTTT
TRBJ2-7,TRBV9,TRBD1,.,CASSYDRGGEQYF,TGTGCCAGCAGTTACGACAGGGGGGGTGAGCAGTACTTC
TRBJ2-1,TRBV3-1/TRBV3-2,.,.,CASSQDAESSYNEQFF,TGTGCCAGCAGCCAAGACGCCGAGAGCTCCTACAATGAGCAGTTCTTC
TRBJ1-3,TRBV7-8,.,.,CASSQTRSASSGNTIYF,TGTGCCAGCAGCCAAACAAGGTCAGCGAGCTCTGGAAACACCATATATTTT